The clone carrying this T cell receptor beta chain was recorded a few times. Antigen unknown. V dropped 3 bases and J dropped 4 bases, with 17 bases sitting between them. Per the germline V gene, CDR1 is LNHDA and CDR2 is SQIVND (reference sequence). The length of the CDR3 is 16 residues. The sample is drawn from a study of vaccination and CD4 T cells after COVID-19. Stated treatment: approximately nine-day PBMC culture with coronavirus spike peptide pools or control peptides (ViraFEST assay). Sequence data for DNA of cultured CD4+ T cells were generated by the Oncomine TCR Beta short-read assay. TCRdb reanalysed the PCR reads using MiXCR and keeps one entry per CDR3 protein. The table records about 14,000 distinct CDR3 sequences, 28% of them present only once.

The chain is built from TRBV19 and TRBJ2-3; perhaps TRBD2 as D (6 bases). The sequence was obtained from a human donor with COVID-19. The specimen was cultured CD4+ T cells from blood. This CDR3 reads CASSITALGGPDTQYF. CDR3 bases: TGTGCCAGTAGTATCACGGCCCTGGGGGGTCCAGATACGCAGTATTTT.